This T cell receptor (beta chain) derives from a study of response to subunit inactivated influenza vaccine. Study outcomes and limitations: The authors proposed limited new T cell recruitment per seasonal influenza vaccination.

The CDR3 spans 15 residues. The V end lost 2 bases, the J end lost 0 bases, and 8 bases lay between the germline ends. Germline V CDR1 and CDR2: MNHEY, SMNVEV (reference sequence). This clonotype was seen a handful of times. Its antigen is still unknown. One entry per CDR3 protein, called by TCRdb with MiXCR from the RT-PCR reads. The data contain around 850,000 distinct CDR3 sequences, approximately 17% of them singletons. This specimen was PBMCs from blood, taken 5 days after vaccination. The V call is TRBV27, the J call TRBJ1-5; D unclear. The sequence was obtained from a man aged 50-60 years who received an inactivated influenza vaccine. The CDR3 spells CASSLQNPSNQPQHF. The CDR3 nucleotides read TGTGCCAGCAGTTTACAGAACCCTAGCAATCAGCCCCAGCATTTT.